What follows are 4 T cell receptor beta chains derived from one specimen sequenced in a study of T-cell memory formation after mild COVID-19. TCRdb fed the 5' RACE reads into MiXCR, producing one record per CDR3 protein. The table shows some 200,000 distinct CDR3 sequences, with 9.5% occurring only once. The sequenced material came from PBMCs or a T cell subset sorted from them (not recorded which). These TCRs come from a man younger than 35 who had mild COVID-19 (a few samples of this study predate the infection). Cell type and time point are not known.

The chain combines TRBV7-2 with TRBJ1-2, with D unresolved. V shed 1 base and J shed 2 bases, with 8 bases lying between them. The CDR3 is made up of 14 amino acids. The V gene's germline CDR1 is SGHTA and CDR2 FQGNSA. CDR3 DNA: TGTGCCAGCAGCTTAGGCAAGGGAAACTATGGCTACACCTTC. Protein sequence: CASSLGKGNYGYTF. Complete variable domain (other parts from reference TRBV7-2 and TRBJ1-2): GAGVSQSPSNKVTEKGKDVELRCDPISGHTALYWYRQSLGQGLEFLIYFQGNSAPDKSGLPSDRFSAERTGGSVSTLTIQRTQQEDSAVYLCASSLGKGNYGYTFGSGTRLTVV.

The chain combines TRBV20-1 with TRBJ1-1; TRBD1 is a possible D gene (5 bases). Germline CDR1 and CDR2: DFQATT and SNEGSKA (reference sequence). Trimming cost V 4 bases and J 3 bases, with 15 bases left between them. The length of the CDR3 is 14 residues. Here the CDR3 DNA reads TGCAGTGCTATCCCGGGGCTATCGGACACTGAAGCTTTCTTT. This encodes CSAIPGLSDTEAFF.

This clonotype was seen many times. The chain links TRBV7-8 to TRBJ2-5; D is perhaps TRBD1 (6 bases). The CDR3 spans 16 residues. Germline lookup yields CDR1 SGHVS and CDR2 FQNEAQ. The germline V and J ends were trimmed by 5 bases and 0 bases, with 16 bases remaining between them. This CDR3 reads CASSVNRVGNQETQYF. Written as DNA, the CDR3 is TGTGCCAGCAGCGTGAACAGGGTTGGGAACCAAGAGACCCAGTACTTC.

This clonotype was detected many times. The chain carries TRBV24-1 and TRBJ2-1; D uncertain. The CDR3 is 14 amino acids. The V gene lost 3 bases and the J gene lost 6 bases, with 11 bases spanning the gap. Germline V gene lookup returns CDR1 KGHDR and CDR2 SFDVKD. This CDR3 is CATSDTRSGNEQFF. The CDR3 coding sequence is TGTGCCACCAGTGATACCAGGTCGGGCAATGAGCAGTTCTTC.